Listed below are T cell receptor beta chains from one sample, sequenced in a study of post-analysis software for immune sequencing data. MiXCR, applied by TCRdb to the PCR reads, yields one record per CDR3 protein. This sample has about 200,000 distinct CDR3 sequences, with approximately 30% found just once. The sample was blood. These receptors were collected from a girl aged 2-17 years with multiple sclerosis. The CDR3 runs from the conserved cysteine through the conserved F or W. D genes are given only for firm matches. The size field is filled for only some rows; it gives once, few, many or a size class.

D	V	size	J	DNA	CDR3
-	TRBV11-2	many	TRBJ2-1	TGTGCCAGCAGCTTAGATACGGCAAATGAGCAGTTCTTC	CASSLDTANEQFF
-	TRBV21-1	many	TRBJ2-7	TGTGCCAGCAGCAAACCGGGACAGGTGCCGCACGAGCAGTACTTC	CASSKPGQVPHEQYF
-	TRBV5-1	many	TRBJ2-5	TGCGCCAGCAGCTTCCCTGGAGGGGAAGAGACCCAGTACTTC	CASSFPGGEETQYF
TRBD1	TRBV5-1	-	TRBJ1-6	TGCGCCAGCAGCCCCGTGCAGGGGGTAAGGTCACCCCTCCACTTT	CASSPVQGVRSPLHF
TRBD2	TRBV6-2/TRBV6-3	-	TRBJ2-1	TGTGCCAGCAGTCGGACTAGCGACAGGCCCAATGAGCAGTTCTTC	CASSRTSDRPNEQFF
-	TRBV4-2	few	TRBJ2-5	TGTGCCAGCAGCCAAGCCGACGGACTACCTCAAGAGACCCAGTACTTC	CASSQADGLPQETQYF
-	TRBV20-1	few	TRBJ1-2	TGCAGGGGAACAGGGAATGGCTACACCTTC	CRGTGNGYTF
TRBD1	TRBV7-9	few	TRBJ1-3	TGTGCCAGCAGCTTAGACCAGGGGGCGGACACCATATATTTT	CASSLDQGADTIYF
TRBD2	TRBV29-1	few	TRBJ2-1	TGCAGCGTGCGCCCAACTAGACTAGCGTATTACAATGAGCAGTTCTTC	CSVRPTRLAYYNEQFF
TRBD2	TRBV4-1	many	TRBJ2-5	TGTGCCAGCAGCCAGCTAGCGGAAGAGACCCAGTACTTC	CASSQLAEETQYF
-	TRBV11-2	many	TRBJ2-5	TGTGCCAGCAGCTTAGAAGGCAGAGACCAAGAGACCCAGTACTTC	CASSLEGRDQETQYF